These T cell receptor beta chains were read from a single sample in a study of glioma-infiltrating T cells. TCRdb used MiXCR to reprocess the multiplex PCR reads, holding one entry per CDR3 protein. The sample has roughly 120,000 distinct CDR3 sequences, 25% to 30% seen once. Sequenced input: glioma tissue, nonneoplastic brain tissue, or PBMCs (not recorded which). The receptors shown here come from a human donor with low-grade glioma or glioblastoma, undergoing nonglioma brain surgery, or in good health (not recorded which). CDR3s include the opening cysteine and the closing phenylalanine or tryptophan. The D gene is left open where the match is weak. Some rows mark clone size as missing; the rest say once, few, many or name a class of expanded clone.

TRBV6-1	many	NA	TRBJ2-3	CASRGMGAGRDTQYF	TGTGCCAGCAGAGGAATGGGGGCAGGAAGAGATACGCAGTATTTT
TRBV20-1	many	NA	TRBJ1-5	CSATQGGNQPQHF	TGCAGTGCTACCCAGGGCGGCAATCAGCCCCAGCATTTT
TRBV14	many	NA	TRBJ1-6	CASSQTSASPLHF	TGTGCCAGCAGCCAAACCTCCGCTTCACCCCTCCACTTT
TRBV27	many	NA	TRBJ1-1	CASSLDIGTEAFF	TGTGCCAGCAGTTTAGACATAGGCACTGAAGCTTTCTTT
TRBV7-9	few	NA	TRBJ1-1	CASERGDVAEAFF	TGTGCCAGCGAGCGAGGGGATGTCGCTGAAGCTTTCTTT
TRBV18	many	NA	TRBJ2-3	CASSPGGTFPTDTQYF	TGTGCCAGCTCACCAGGTGGGACTTTTCCCACAGATACGCAGTATTTT
TRBV19	NA	TRBD2	TRBJ2-2	CASSPRTSGSVGTGELFF	TGTGCCAGTAGTCCACGGACTAGCGGGAGCGTGGGCACCGGGGAGCTGTTTTTT
TRBV3-1	NA	NA	TRBJ1-4	CASSLYKGPDEKLFF	TGTGCCAGCAGCCTGTACAAGGGGCCCGATGAAAAACTGTTTTTT
TRBV11-3	few	TRBD1	TRBJ2-7	CASSLDLRTGISSYEQYF	TGTGCCAGCAGCTTAGACCTTAGGACAGGGATAAGCTCCTACGAGCAGTACTTC
TRBV7-2	many	NA	TRBJ1-1	CASSLRRLMNTEAFF	TGTGCCAGCAGCTTAAGACGGTTAATGAACACTGAAGCTTTCTTT
TRBV11-2	many	TRBD1	TRBJ2-7	CASSLSGTGYDEQYF	TGTGCCAGCAGCCTTTCCGGGACAGGATACGACGAGCAGTACTTC
TRBV7-9	many	TRBD1	TRBJ1-1	CASSASGTALNTEAFF	TGTGCCAGCAGCGCATCCGGGACAGCCTTGAACACTGAAGCTTTCTTT
TRBV7-2	many	NA	TRBJ1-6	CASSGAGENSPLHF	TGTGCCAGCAGCGGGGCTGGGGAGAATTCACCCCTCCACTTT
TRBV11-2	NA	TRBD1	TRBJ2-7	CASSRDSLNEQYF	TGTGCCAGCAGCCGGGACAGCCTTAACGAGCAGTACTTC
TRBV15	many	TRBD1	TRBJ2-5	CATSRDDRGRETQYF	TGTGCCACCAGCAGAGACGACAGGGGCAGGGAGACCCAGTACTTC
TRBV28	many	NA	TRBJ2-5	CASSRRAYQETQYF	TGTGCCAGCAGTCGTCGGGCGTACCAAGAGACCCAGTACTTC
TRBV6-2/TRBV6-3	many	NA	TRBJ1-1	CASSGQGTTEAFF	TGTGCTAGCAGTGGCCAGGGAACCACTGAAGCTTTCTTT
TRBV7-9	many	NA	TRBJ1-1	CASSLAQGVFVEAFF	TGTGCCAGCAGCTTAGCGCAAGGGGTATTCGTTGAAGCTTTCTTT
TRBV7-2	many	TRBD1	TRBJ1-4	CASSLGRDRGDATNEKLFF	TGTGCCAGCAGCTTAGGTCGGGACAGGGGGGATGCAACTAATGAAAAACTGTTTTTT
TRBV29-1	NA	TRBD1	TRBJ2-7	CSVRRTGYEQYF	TGCAGCGTCCGCAGGACAGGGTACGAGCAGTACTTC
TRBV7-2	many	NA	TRBJ1-3	CASTRDASSGNTIYF	TGTGCCAGCACCAGGGACGCCAGCTCTGGAAACACCATATATTTT
TRBV12-3/TRBV12-4	NA	TRBD1	TRBJ2-3	CASNLKGAGDTQYF	TGTGCCAGCAATCTAAAGGGGGCGGGAGATACGCAGTATTTT
TRBV19	NA	TRBD1	TRBJ2-3	CASSTRQGRDGRPDMQYF	TGTGCCAGTAGTACCCGACAGGGCCGGGACGGTCGACCAGATATGCAGTATTTT
TRBV7-9	NA	NA	TRBJ2-5	CASSFGVGEETQYF	TGTGCCAGCAGCTTTGGGGTTGGCGAAGAGACCCAGTACTTC
TRBV14	many	NA	TRBJ1-1	CASSQNRADTEAFF	TGTGCCAGCAGCCAAAACAGGGCAGACACTGAAGCTTTCTTT